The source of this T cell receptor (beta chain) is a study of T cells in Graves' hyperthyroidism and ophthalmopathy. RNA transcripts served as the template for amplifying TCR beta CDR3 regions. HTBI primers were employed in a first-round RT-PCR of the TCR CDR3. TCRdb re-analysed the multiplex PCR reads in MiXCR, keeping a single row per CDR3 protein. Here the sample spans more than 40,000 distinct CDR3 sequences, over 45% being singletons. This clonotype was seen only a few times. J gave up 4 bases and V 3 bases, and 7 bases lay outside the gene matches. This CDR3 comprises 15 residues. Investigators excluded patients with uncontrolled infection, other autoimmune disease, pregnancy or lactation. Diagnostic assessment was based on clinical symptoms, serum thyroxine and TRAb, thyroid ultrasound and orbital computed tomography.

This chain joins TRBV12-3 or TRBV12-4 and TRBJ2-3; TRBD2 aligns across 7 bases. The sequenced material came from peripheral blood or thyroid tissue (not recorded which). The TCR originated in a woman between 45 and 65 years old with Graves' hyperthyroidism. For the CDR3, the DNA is TGTGCCAGCAGTTTTACCGGGAGGCCGGCAGATACGCAGTATTTT. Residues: CASSFTGRPADTQYF.